This T cell receptor (beta chain) emerged from a study of early T cells in non-severe SARS-CoV-2 infection. Background on the study: Chains from this unsorted whole-blood bulk RNA could not be paired. Study-level results: Comparison of clonotypes with VDJdb favored anti-spike CD8 responses while missing private and CD4 specificities.

Worth noting for this clonotype: Its target is unknown.

The protocol attached unique molecular identifiers to individual cDNA molecules. TCRdb re-called the 5' RACE reads through MiXCR, storing one row per CDR3 protein. The sample holds about 33,000 distinct CDR3 sequences, more than 5% seen once. The CDR3 consists of 14 residues. V gave up 7 bases and J gave up 4 bases, with 17 bases separating them. CDR1 and CDR2 from the germline V gene are SGDLS and YYNGEE. The rearrangement links TRBV9 to TRBJ2-5; D is perhaps TRBD1 (6 bases). The receptor's source is an adult who was a healthcare worker with PCR-confirmed SARS-CoV-2 infection or an uninfected control (not recorded which). The sample comprised whole blood. For the CDR3, the DNA is TGTGCCAGCTCCAAGAGGGGGTTGGGAGAGACCCAGTACTTC. Residues: CASSKRGLGETQYF.